Sequencing of this T cell receptor beta chain was carried out in a study of T cell responses to AZD1222 COVID-19 vaccine. Here immunoSEQ multiplex PCR was the method, and the copy in TCRdb shows in-frame clones only, minus some. The sample has 100,000 to 150,000 clones, 80% to 90% seen once. This CDR3 contains 14 residues. Looked up from germline, CDR1 is ENHRY and CDR2 is SYGVKD. V trimming: 10 bases; J trimming: 8 bases; junction bases outside the gene matches: 13. The origin of this receptor is an adult in good health. Sequenced material: peripheral blood, taken on day 0 of AZD1222 vaccination. The chain carries TRBV10-3 and TRBJ1-2; 10 bases match TRBD1. As DNA, the CDR3 is TGTGCCAACGCAAACAGGGACAGGGGTGGGGGCTACACCTTC. Amino acids: CANANRDRGGGYTF.